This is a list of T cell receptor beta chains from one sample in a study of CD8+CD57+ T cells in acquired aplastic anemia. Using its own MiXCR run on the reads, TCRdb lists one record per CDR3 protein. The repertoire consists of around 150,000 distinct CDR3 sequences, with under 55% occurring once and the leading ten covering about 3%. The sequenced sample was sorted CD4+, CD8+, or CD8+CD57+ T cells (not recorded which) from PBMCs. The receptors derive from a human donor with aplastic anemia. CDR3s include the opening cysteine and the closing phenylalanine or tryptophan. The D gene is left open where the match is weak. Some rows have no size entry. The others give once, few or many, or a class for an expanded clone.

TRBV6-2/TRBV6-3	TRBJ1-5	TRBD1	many	CASTLRVTGRNQPQHF	TGTGCCAGCACCTTACGGGTGACAGGGAGGAATCAGCCCCAGCATTTT
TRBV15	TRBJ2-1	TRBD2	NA	CATSSRLAGAYNEQFF	TGTGCCACCAGCAGCCGACTAGCGGGGGCCTACAATGAGCAGTTCTTC
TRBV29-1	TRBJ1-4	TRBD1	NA	CSVGQGTNEKLFF	TGCAGCGTGGGACAGGGAACTAATGAAAAACTGTTTTTT
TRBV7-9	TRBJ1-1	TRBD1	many	CASSLGQGALGTEAFF	TGTGCCAGCAGCTTAGGGCAGGGGGCGTTAGGGACTGAAGCTTTCTTT
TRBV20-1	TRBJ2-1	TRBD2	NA	CSARPLPGLAASYNEQFF	TGCAGTGCTAGACCTCTTCCGGGACTAGCGGCTTCCTACAATGAGCAGTTCTTC
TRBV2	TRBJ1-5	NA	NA	CASKWTNNQPQHF	TGTGCCAGCAAATGGACAAACAATCAGCCCCAGCATTTT
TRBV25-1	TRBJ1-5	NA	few	CASSESTVNRPQHF	TGTGCCAGCAGTGAATCGACAGTAAATCGGCCCCAGCATTTT
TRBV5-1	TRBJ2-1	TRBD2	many	CASSPGGTSSYNEQFF	TGCGCCAGCAGTCCGGGCGGGACTAGCTCCTACAATGAGCAGTTCTTC
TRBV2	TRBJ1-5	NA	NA	CASRTGLSAYEHF	TGTGCCAGTCGTACGGGTTTATCGGCCTACGAGCATTTT
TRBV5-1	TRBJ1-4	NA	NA	CASSLTGHNEKLFF	TGCGCCAGCAGCTTGACAGGGCATAATGAAAAACTGTTTTTT
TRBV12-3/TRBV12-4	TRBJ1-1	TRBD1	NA	CASSLTGWDTEAFF	TGTGCCAGCAGTTTGACAGGGTGGGACACTGAAGCTTTCTTT
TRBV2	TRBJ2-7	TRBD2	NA	CASRDTLADSYEQYF	TGTGCCAGCAGAGATACACTAGCGGACTCCTACGAGCAGTACTTC
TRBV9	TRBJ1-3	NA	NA	CASSPRGGVVSGNTIYF	TGTGCCAGCAGCCCTCGGGGGGGCGTAGTCTCTGGAAACACCATATATTTT
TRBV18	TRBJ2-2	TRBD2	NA	CASSPGSSGRSGELFF	TGTGCCAGCTCACCCGGGAGTAGCGGGAGATCCGGGGAGCTGTTTTTT
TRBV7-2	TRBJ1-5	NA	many	CASSSARGGSPQHF	TGTGCCAGCAGCTCCGCCCGGGGAGGATCGCCCCAGCATTTT
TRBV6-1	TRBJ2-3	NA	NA	CASRTIVSGTSTDTQYF	TGTGCCAGCAGGACGATAGTTAGCGGAACTAGCACAGATACGCAGTATTTT
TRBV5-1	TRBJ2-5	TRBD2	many	CASSLALAGGETQYF	TGCGCCAGCAGCTTGGCGCTAGCGGGAGGGGAGACCCAGTACTTC
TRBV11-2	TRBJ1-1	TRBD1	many	CASLGTGGVNTEAFF	TGTGCCAGCCTGGGGACAGGGGGCGTGAACACTGAAGCTTTCTTT
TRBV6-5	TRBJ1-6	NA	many	CASSYRPRDNSPLHF	TGTGCCAGCAGTTACCGGCCCAGGGATAATTCACCCCTCCACTTT
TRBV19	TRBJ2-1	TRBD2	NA	CASSPWTSGGNEQFF	TGTGCCAGTAGTCCCTGGACTAGCGGGGGCAATGAGCAGTTCTTC
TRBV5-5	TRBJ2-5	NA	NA	CASSLSRGQPGETQYF	TGTGCCAGCAGCTTATCCCGAGGACAGCCAGGGGAGACCCAGTACTTC
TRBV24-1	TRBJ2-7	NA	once	CATSGKAESSPYERYF	TGTGCCACCAGTGGTAAGGCCGAATCGTCTCCCTACGAGCGGTACTTC
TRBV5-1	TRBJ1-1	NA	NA	CASSWTIMNTEAFF	TGCGCCAGCAGCTGGACCATAATGAACACTGAAGCTTTCTTT
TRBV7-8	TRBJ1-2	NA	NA	CASSSAGGYTF	TGTGCCAGCAGCTCCGCGGGTGGCTACACCTTC
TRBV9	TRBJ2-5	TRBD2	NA	CASSVVSGGARETQYF	TGTGCCAGCAGCGTAGTTAGCGGGGGGGCCAGAGAGACCCAGTACTTC
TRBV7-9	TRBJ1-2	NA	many	CASGDGAGYTF	TGTGCCAGCGGAGACGGAGCCGGCTACACCTTC
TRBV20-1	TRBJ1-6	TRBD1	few	CSAPLGQGGSPLHF	TGCAGTGCTCCGCTTGGACAGGGAGGATCACCCCTCCACTTT
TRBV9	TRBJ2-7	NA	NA	CASRGTPYEQYF	TGTGCCAGCAGGGGGACCCCCTACGAGCAGTACTTC
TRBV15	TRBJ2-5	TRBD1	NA	CATSGDRTETQYF	TGTGCCACCAGCGGGGACAGGACGGAGACCCAGTACTTC
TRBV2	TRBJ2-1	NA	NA	CASSELQGLDEQFF	TGTGCCAGCAGTGAACTACAGGGTCTGGATGAGCAGTTCTTC
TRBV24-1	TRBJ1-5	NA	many	CATSDPTSGTLNQPQHF	TGTGCCACCAGTGATCCCACCTCCGGGACATTAAATCAGCCCCAGCATTTT
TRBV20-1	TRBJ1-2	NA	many	CSAPSLGGLGGYTF	TGCAGTGCCCCCAGTCTCGGGGGCTTGGGAGGCTACACCTTC
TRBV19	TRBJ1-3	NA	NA	CASSGTAGNTIYF	TGTGCCAGTAGCGGGACGGCTGGAAACACCATATATTTT
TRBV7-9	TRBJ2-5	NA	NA	CASRTRGREGETQYF	TGTGCCAGCAGGACCAGGGGAAGAGAGGGGGAGACCCAGTACTTC
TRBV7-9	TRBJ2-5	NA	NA	CASSPPGQGRETQYF	TGTGCCAGCAGCCCCCCTGGGCAGGGAAGAGAGACCCAGTACTTC
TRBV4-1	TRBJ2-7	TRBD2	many	CASSSGRGEQYF	TGCGCCAGTAGTAGCGGGAGGGGCGAGCAGTACTTC
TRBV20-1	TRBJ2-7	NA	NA	CSTAGLWGEQYF	TGCAGTACTGCGGGGTTATGGGGGGAGCAGTACTTC
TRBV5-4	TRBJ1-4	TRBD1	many	CASSERTGGSEKLFF	TGTGCCAGCAGCGAGAGAACAGGGGGGTCTGAAAAACTGTTTTTT
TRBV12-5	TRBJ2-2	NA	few	CASGLGFGSTGELLF	TGTGCTAGTGGTTTGGGTTTCGGAAGCACCGGGGAGCTGCTTTTT
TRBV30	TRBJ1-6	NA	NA	CAWSKVVNSPLHF	TGTGCCTGGAGTAAGGTAGTGAATTCACCCCTCCACTTT
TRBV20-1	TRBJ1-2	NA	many	CSAPMTVNYGYTF	TGCAGTGCTCCTATGACAGTCAACTATGGCTACACCTTC
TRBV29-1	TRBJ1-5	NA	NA	CSAPPQPQHF	TGCAGCGCCCCCCCCCAGCCCCAGCATTTT
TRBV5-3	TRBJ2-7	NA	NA	CASSQGVSYEQYF	TGTGCCAGCAGCCAAGGGGTGTCCTACGAGCAGTACTTC
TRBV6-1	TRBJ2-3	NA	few	CASSAWASTDTQYF	TGTGCCAGCAGTGCTTGGGCAAGCACAGATACGCAGTATTTT
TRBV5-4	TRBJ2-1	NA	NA	CASTVGGEQFF	TGTGCCAGCACCGTCGGGGGTGAGCAGTTCTTC
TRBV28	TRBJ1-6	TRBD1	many	CGTGTGNSPLHF	TGCGGGACCGGGACAGGAAATTCACCCCTCCACTTT